The sequence of this T cell receptor (beta chain) was determined in a study of a mutant IDH1 vaccine in newly diagnosed glioma. Study as a whole: Mean patient age was approximately 39 years; around 60% were male and around 38% female. Patients had received radiotherapy, temozolomide, or both previously, most receiving both.

After removal of 2 bases from V and 3 bases from J, the junction contained 12 bases not matched to a gene. This CDR3 is built from 16 residues. In germline, CDR1 is GTSNPN, CDR2 SVGIG (reference sequence). The assay was immunoSEQ multiplex PCR, and TCRdb's table has in-frame clones only and misses some. The sample has around 49,000 clones; about three quarters are singletons. Time point noted: week 5, during vaccination. In every dose of vaccine, 300 ug of mutant IDH1 20-mer peptide was given alongside topical imiquimod. Study findings and constraints: Pseudoprogression appears to have had no connection to changes in top peripheral T cell clonotypes.

Concerning this clone: Its antigen is not identified.

This chain connects TRBV30 to TRBJ2-7; 8 positions agree with TRBD1. The material sequenced was PBMCs, taken from a glioma patient whose treatment included an IDH1 peptide vaccine. The receptor's source is a man in his fifties or sixties with glioma. In nucleotides, the CDR3 is TGTGCCTGGAGTTCTCCCCCGACAGGGGCCTACTACGAGCAGTACTTC. Translating it yields CAWSSPPTGAYYEQYF.